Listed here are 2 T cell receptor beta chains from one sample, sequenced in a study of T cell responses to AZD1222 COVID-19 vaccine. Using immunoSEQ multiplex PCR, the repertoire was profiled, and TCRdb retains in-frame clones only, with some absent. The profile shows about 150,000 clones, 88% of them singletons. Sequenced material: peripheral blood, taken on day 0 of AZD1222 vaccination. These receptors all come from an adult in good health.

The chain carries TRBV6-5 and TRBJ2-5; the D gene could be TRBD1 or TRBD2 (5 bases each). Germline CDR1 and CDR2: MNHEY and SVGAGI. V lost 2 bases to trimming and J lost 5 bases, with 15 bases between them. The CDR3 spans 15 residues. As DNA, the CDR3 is TGTGCCAGCAGTTACGGGGCGGGTCGGTCGGAGACCCAGTACTTC. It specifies CASSYGAGRSETQYF.

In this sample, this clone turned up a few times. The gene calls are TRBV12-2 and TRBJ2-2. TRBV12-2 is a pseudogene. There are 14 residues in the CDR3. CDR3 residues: CASRYYKVPGELFF. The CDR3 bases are TGTGCAAGTCGCTATTACAAGGTTCCCGGGGAGCTGTTTTTT.